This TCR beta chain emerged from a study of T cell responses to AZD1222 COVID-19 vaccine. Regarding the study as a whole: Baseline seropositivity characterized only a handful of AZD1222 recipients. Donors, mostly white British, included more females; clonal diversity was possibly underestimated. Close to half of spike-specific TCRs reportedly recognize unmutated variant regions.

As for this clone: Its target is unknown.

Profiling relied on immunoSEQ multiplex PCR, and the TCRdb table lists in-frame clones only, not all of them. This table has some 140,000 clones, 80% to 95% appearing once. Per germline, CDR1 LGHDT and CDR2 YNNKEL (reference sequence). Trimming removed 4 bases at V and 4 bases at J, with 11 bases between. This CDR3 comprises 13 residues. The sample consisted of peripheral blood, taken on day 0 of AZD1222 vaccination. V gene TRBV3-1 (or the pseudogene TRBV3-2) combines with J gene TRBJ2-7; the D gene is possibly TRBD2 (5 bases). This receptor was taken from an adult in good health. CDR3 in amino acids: CASSLNPGYEQYF. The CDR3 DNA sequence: TGTGCCAGCAGCCTCAACCCGGGATACGAGCAGTACTTC.